One and the same sample provided the 9 T cell receptor beta chains below, sequenced in a study of vaccination effects on CD4 cells after COVID-19. TCRdb's copy holds only in-frame clones and misses some; the assay was immunoSEQ multiplex PCR. The data hold under 65,000 clones, with 65% to 90% observed a single time. ViraFEST assay sequencing came after antigen-specific CD4+ T cells were expanded with viral peptide pools. Having been cultured for less than 12 days, the cells underwent CD4+ T cell isolation. No antigen has been assigned to these receptors. The source material was CD4+ T cells from PBMCs cultured with HCoV-229E spike peptides, sampled before COVID-19 vaccination. The receptors here all came from a human donor who received a COVID-19 vaccine.

V is TRBV24-1 and J is TRBJ2-2; D is possibly TRBD1 or TRBD2 (6 bases each). CDR3 length: 17 residues. Trimming pared 6 bases from V and 0 bases from J, leaving 16 bases between. CDR1 KGHDR and CDR2 SFDVKD come from the germline V gene. The CDR3 sequence: CATSQRRGAPNTGELFF. The CDR3 DNA reads as TGTGCCACCAGTCAGCGGAGGGGGGCCCCGAACACCGGGGAGCTGTTTTTT.

J is TRBJ1-1 and V is TRBV18; 11 nucleotides match TRBD1. Germline CDR1 reads KGHSH; CDR2 reads LQKENI. CDR3 length: 15 amino acids. J was trimmed by 5 bases and V by 3 bases; bases with no gene match: 5. The chain's CDR3 is CASSPGQGGITEAFF. CDR3 sequence (DNA): TGTGCCAGCTCACCGGGACAGGGGGGTATTACTGAAGCTTTCTTT.

The gene calls are TRBV19 and TRBJ1-3, with TRBD1 matching over 7 bases. This CDR3 contains 17 residues. V lost 1 base, J lost 0 bases, and 6 bases stayed unmatched. The germline gives CDR1 LNHDA, CDR2 SQIVND (reference sequence). The CDR3 sequence: CASSIVPRDSSGNTIYF. In DNA, the CDR3 is TGTGCCAGTAGTATAGTCCCCCGGGACAGCTCTGGAAACACCATATATTTT.

This chain uses TRBV5-6 with TRBJ1-5, with a possible D match to TRBD1 (5 bases). This CDR3 has 15 residues. Between the trimmed V and J ends, which lost 1 base and 1 base, there was a span of 9 bases. Germline V CDR1 and CDR2: SGHDT, YYEEEE. The CDR3 sequence: CASSLRGTSNQPQHF. The CDR3 DNA sequence: TGTGCCAGCAGCTTGCGAGGGACGAGCAATCAGCCCCAGCATTTT. The full variable domain, with the rest looked up from reference TRBV5-6 and TRBJ1-5, is DAGVTQSPTHLIKTRGQQVTLRCSPKSGHDTVSWYQQALGQGPQFIFQYYEEEERQRGNFPDRFSGHQFPNYSSELNVNALLLGDSALYLCASSLRGTSNQPQHFGDGTRLSIL.

This clone was seen only a few times. The chain combines TRBV18 with TRBJ2-6, with D unresolved. This CDR3 spans 14 amino acids. Trimming removed 3 bases at V and 3 bases at J, with 6 bases between. Germline V CDR1 and CDR2: KGHSH, LQKENI. CDR3 in amino acids: CASSPGYGANVLTF. CDR3 in DNA: TGTGCCAGCTCACCGGGCTATGGGGCCAACGTCCTGACTTTC.

This rearrangement joins TRBV20-1 to TRBJ1-2; maybe TRBD1 (6 bases). CDR3 length: 15 amino acids. The germline V gene encodes CDR1 DFQATT and CDR2 SNEGSKA (reference sequence). V was trimmed by 3 bases and J by 3 bases, leaving 17 bases between them. This chain's CDR3 is CSASRQGRVDYGYTF. CDR3 bases: TGCAGTGCTAGTCGGCAGGGGCGAGTTGACTATGGCTACACCTTC.

The J gene is TRBJ2-3, the V gene TRBV14, with unresolved D. Germline V gene data show CDR1 as SGHDN and CDR2 as FVKESK. The CDR3 has 14 residues. V lost 4 bases to trimming and J lost 2 bases, with 10 bases between them. In DNA, the CDR3 is TGTGCCAGCAGCCTGGTGGGAACCACAGATACGCAGTATTTT. The encoded protein is CASSLVGTTDTQYF.

The chain links TRBV10-2 to TRBJ2-1, with 7 bases fitting TRBD1. The V gene's germline CDR1 is WSHSY and CDR2 SAAADI. The CDR3 length is 14 residues. V was clipped by 3 bases and J by 9 bases; unmatched bases: 8. The CDR3 is CASSENRGLGEQFF. In DNA, the CDR3 is TGCGCCAGCAGTGAAAACAGGGGATTGGGTGAGCAGTTCTTC.

This clone was picked up one time. The chain carries TRBV5-5 and TRBJ1-2, with TRBD1 matching 8 bases. Germline assignment: CDR1 SGHKS and CDR2 YYEKEE (reference sequence). With V trimmed by 4 bases and J by 13 bases, 18 bases remained unmatched. The CDR3 is 15 residues long. Here the CDR3 reads CASSIDKSGGVYSTF. CDR3 bases: TGTGCCAGCAGCATAGACAAATCAGGGGGCGTCTATTCCACCTTC.